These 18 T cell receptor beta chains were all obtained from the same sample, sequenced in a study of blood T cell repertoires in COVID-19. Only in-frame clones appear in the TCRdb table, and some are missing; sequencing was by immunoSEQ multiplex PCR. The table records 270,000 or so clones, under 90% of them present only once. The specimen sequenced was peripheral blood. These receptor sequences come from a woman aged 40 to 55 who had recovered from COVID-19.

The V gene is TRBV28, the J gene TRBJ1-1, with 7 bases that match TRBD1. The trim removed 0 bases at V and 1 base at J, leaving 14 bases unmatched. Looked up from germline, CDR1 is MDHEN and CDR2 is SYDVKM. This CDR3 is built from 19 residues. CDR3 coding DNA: TGTGCCAGCAGTTTATGGGGCCCCTACAGGGGACGAGAGAACACTGAAGCTTTCTTT. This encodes CASSLWGPYRGRENTEAFF.

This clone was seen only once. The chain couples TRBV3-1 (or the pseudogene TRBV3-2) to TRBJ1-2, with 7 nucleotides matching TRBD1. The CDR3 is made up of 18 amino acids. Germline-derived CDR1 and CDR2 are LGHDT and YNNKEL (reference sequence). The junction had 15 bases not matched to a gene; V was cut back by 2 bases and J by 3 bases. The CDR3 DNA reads TGTGCCAGCAGCCAATCGCTCGGGATAGGGGGCGCTGACTATGGCTACACCTTC. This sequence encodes CASSQSLGIGGADYGYTF.

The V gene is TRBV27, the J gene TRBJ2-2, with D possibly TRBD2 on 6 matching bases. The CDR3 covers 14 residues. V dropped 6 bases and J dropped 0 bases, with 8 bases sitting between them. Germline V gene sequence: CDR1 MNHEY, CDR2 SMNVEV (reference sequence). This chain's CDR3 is CASSGGANTGELFF. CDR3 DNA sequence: TGTGCCAGCAGCGGCGGGGCGAACACCGGGGAGCTGTTTTTT.

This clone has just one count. The CDR3 loop is CASSRSGDYEQYF. CDR3 in DNA: TGTGCCAGCAGCCGTAGCGGGGACTACGAGCAGTACTTC. This chain joins TRBV6-5 and TRBJ2-7; 8 nucleotides align to TRBD2. The CDR3 is 13 residues long. The germline V gene has CDR1 MNHEY and CDR2 SVGAGI. V lost 6 bases, J lost 3 bases, and 4 bases stayed unmatched.

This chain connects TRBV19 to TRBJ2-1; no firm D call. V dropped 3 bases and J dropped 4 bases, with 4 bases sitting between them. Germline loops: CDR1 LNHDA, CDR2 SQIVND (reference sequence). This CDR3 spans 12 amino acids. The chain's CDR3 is CASSIRYNEQFF. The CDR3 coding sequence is TGTGCCAGTAGTATTCGGTACAATGAGCAGTTCTTC.

This CDR3 reads CASRLDGDTGELFF. The DNA of the CDR3 is TGTGCCAGTAGGTTGGATGGAGACACCGGGGAGCTGTTTTTT. This sequence joins TRBV19 and TRBJ2-2; D gene ambiguous. V lost 6 bases and J lost 3, with 11 bases in between. The CDR3 loop spans 14 amino acids. CDR1 and CDR2 (germline): LNHDA, SQIVND (reference sequence).

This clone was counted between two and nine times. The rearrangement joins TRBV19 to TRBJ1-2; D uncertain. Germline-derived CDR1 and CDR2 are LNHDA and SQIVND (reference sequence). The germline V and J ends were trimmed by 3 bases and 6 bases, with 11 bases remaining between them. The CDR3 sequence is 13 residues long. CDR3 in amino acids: CASSIGEGHGYTF. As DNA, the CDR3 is TGTGCCAGTAGTATCGGGGAGGGCCATGGCTACACCTTC. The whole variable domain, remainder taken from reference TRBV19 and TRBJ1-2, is DGGITQSPKYLFRKEGQNVTLSCEQNLNHDAMYWYRQDPGQGLRLIYYSQIVNDFQKGDIAEGYSVSREKKESFPLTVTSAQKNPTAFYLCASSIGEGHGYTFGSGTRLTVV.

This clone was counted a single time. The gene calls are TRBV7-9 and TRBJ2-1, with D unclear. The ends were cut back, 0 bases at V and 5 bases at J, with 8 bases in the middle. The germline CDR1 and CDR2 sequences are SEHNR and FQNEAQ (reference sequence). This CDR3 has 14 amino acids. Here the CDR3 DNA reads TGTGCCAGCAGCTTAGCGACCGGAGACAATGAGCAGTTCTTC. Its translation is CASSLATGDNEQFF. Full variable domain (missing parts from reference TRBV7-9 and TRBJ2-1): DTGVSQNPRHKITKRGQNVTFRCDPISEHNRLYWYRQTLGQGPEFLTYFQNEAQLEKSRLLSDRFSAERPKGSFSTLEIQRTEQGDSAMYLCASSLATGDNEQFFGPGTRLTVL.

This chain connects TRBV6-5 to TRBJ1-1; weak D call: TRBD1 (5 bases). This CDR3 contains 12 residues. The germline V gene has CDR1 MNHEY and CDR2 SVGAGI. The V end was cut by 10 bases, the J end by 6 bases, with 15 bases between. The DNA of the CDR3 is TGTGCCACCACCGACAGACCGCCTGAAGCTTTCTTT. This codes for CATTDRPPEAFF.

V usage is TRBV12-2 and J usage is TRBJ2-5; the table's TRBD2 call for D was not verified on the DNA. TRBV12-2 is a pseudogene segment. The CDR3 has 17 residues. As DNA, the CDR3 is TGTGCAAGTCGCTCGGGACTAGCGGGAGGGCCCTCCGAGACCCAGTACTTC. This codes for CASRSGLAGGPSETQYF.

The CDR3 bases are TGTGCCTGTAAGACCGGGACTAGCGGGAGGCATGAGCAGTTCTTC. Amino acids: CACKTGTSGRHEQFF. The chain joins TRBV30 to TRBJ2-1; the match to TRBD2 covers 15 bases. Germline loops: CDR1 GTSNPN, CDR2 SVGIG (reference sequence). V trimming: 6 bases; J trimming: 8 bases; junction bases outside the gene matches: 8. CDR3 size: 15 residues.

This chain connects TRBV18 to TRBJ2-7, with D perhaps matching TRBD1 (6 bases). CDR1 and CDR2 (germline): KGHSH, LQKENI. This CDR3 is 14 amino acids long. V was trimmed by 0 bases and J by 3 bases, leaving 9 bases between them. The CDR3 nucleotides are TGTGCCAGCTCACCACCGGACAGTCGCTACGAGCAGTACTTC. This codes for CASSPPDSRYEQYF.

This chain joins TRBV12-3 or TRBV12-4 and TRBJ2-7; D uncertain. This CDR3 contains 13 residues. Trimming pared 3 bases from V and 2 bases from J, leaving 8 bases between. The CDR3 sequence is CASSFRSAYEQYF. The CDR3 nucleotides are TGTGCCAGCAGTTTTAGGAGCGCCTACGAGCAGTACTTC.

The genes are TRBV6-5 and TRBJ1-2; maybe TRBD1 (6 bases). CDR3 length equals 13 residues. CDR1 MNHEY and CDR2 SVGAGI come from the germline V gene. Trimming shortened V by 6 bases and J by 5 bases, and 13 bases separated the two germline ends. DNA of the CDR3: TGTGCCAGCAGCCGACAGGAGCTGTATGGCTACACCTTC. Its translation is CASSRQELYGYTF.

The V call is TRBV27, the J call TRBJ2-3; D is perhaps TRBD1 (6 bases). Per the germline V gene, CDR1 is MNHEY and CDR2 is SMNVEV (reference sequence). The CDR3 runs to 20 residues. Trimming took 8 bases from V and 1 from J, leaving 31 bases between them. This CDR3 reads CASGPSLTGSSAARTDTQYF. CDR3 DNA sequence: TGTGCCAGCGGCCCTTCGCTGACAGGCTCCTCTGCGGCTCGCACAGATACGCAGTATTTT.

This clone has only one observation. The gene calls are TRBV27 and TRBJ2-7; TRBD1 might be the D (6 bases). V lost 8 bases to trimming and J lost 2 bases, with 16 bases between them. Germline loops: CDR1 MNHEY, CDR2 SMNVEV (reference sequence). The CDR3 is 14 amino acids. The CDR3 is CASHRTASTYEQYF. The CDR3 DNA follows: TGTGCCAGCCACAGGACAGCTAGCACCTACGAGCAGTACTTC.

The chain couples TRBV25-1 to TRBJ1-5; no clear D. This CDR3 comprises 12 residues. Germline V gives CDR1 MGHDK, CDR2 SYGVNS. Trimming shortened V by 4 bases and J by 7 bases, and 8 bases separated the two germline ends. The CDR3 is CASSVGAQPQHF. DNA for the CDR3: TGTGCCAGCAGTGTAGGAGCCCAGCCCCAGCATTTT.

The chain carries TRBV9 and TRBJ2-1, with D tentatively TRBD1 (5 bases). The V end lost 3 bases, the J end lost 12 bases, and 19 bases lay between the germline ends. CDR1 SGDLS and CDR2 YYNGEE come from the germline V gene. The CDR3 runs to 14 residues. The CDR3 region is CASSEGMTPVGQFF. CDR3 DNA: TGTGCCAGCAGCGAGGGGATGACCCCCGTGGGGCAGTTCTTC.